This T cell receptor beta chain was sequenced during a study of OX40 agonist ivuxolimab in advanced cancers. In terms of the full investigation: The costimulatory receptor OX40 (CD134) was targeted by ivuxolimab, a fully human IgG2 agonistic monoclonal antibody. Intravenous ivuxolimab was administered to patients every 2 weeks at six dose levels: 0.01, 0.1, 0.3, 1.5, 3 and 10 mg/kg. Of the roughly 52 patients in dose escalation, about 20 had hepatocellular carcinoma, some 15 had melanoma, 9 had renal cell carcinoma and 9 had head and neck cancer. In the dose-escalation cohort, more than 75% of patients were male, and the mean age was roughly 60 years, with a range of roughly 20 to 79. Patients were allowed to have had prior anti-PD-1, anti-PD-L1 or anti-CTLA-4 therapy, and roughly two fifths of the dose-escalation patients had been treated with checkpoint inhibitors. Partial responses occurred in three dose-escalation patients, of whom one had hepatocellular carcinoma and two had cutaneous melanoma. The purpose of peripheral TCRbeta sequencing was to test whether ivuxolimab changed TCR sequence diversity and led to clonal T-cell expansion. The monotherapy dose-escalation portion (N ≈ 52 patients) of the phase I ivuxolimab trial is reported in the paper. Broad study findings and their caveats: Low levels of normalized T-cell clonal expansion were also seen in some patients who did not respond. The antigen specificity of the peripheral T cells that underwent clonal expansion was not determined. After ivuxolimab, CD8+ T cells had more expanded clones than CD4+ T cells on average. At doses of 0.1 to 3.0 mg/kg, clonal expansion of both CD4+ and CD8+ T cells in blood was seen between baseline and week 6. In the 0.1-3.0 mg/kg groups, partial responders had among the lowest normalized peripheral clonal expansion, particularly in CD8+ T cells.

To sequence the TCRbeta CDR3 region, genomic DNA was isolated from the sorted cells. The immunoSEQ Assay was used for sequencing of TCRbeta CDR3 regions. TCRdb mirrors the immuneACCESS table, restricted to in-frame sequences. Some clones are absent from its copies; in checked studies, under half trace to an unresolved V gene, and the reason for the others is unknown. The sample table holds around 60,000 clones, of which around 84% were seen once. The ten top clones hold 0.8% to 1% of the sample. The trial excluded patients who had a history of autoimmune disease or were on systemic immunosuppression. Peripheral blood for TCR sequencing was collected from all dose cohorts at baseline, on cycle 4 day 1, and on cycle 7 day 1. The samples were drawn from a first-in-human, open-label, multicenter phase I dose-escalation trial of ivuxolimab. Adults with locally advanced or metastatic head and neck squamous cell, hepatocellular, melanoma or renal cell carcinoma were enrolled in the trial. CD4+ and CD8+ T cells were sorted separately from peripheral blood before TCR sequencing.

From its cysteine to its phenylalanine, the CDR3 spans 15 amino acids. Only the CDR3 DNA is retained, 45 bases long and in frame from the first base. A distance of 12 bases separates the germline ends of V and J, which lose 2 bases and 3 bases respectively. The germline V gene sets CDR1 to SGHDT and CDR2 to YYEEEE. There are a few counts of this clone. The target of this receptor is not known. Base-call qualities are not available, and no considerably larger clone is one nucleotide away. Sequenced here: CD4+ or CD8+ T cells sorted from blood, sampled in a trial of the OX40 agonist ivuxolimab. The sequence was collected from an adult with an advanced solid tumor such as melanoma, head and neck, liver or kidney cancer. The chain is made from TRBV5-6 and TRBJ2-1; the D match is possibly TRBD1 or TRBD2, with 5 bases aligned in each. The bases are TGTGCCAGCAGCTTTTGGGGGTTACACTACAATGAGCAGTTCTTC. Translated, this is CASSFWGLHYNEQFF. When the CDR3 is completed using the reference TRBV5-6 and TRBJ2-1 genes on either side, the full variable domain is DAGVTQSPTHLIKTRGQQVTLRCSPKSGHDTVSWYQQALGQGPQFIFQYYEEEERQRGNFPDRFSGHQFPNYSSELNVNALLLGDSALYLCASSFWGLHYNEQFFGPGTRLTVL.